These 14 T cell receptor beta chains were all obtained from the same sample, sequenced in a study of human T cells and chemical hapten exposure. This sample's time point: pre-sensitization, week 0. As to treatment: therapeutic diphenylcyclopropenone sensitization with weekly scalp DPC. TCRdb processed the RACE reads anew with MiXCR; each CDR3 protein has one entry. The sample shows approximately 38,000 distinct CDR3 sequences, 8% to 11% of them seen only once. This specimen was whole blood, taken in connection with sensitization to the hapten diphenylcyclopropenone (DPC). These receptors all come from a young man with alopecia areata. Some clones in this sample may be carry-over from other donors' samples.

This clonotype was detected only a few times. The CDR3 loop is CASSFPVDEQFF. The CDR3, as DNA: TGTGCCAGCAGCTTCCCTGTCGATGAGCAGTTCTTC. The chain has TRBV7-8 and TRBJ2-1; D is uncertain. CDR1 is SGHVS and CDR2 is FQNEAQ in the germline V gene. V lost 3 bases to trimming and J lost 8 bases, with 8 bases between them. The CDR3 has 12 amino acids. Using reference TRBV7-8 and TRBJ2-1 for the parts outside the CDR3, the full variable domain is GAGVSQSPRYKVAKRGQDVALRCDPISGHVSLFWYQQALGQGPEFLTYFQNEAQLDKSGLPSDRFFAERPEGSVSTLKIQRTQQEDSAVYLCASSFPVDEQFFGPGTRLTVL.

The chain links TRBV10-3 to TRBJ2-3; unclear D gene. V was cut by 4 bases and J by 4 bases, with 3 bases left in between. The germline CDR1 and CDR2 sequences are ENHRY and SYGVKD. The CDR3 is made up of 11 amino acids. The CDR3 sequence is CAISGSDTQYF. CDR3 in DNA: TGTGCCATCAGTGGGTCAGATACGCAGTATTTT.

In the case of this clonotype: A much larger clone sits a single nucleotide away, making a read error possible. The rearrangement joins TRBV5-6 to TRBJ1-5; D perhaps matches TRBD1 (6 bases). The CDR3 spans 16 residues. Germline CDR1 is SGHDT and CDR2 is YYEEEE. The CDR3 spells CTSSTRVTGRGQPQHF. CDR3 nucleotides: TGTACCAGCAGCACACGAGTAACAGGGAGGGGTCAGCCCCAGCATTTT.

The chain uses TRBV11-2 and TRBJ2-7; TRBD2 might be the D (6 bases). V gave up 5 bases and J gave up 9 bases, with 23 bases separating them. The germline gives CDR1 SGHAT, CDR2 FQNNGV. The CDR3 is 15 amino acids. DNA of the CDR3: TGTGCCAGCAGCCGCCGGGAAGGGAGGAAGGAAGGGCAGTACTTC. It yields the protein CASSRREGRKEGQYF.

The V call is TRBV7-9, the J call TRBJ2-1, with 13 nucleotides matching TRBD2. Germline CDR1 SEHNR, CDR2 FQNEAQ (reference sequence). CDR3 length: 17 residues. The V gene end was trimmed by 5 bases and the J gene end by 2 bases; junction bases not matched to a gene: 6. CDR3 nucleotide sequence: TGTGCCAGCAGCCCCACTAGCGGGAGGGGGGCCTACAATGAGCAGTTCTTC. Its translation: CASSPTSGRGAYNEQFF.

This clonotype was observed a few times. The chain recombines TRBV6-4 with TRBJ2-1, with a weak D call TRBD1 (5 bases). V was trimmed by 3 bases and J by 4 bases, leaving 13 bases between them. Germline V lookup: CDR1 MRHNA, CDR2 SNTAGT. The CDR3 has 15 amino acids. The CDR3 sequence is CASSDIGEGYNEQFF. Written as DNA, the CDR3 is TGTGCCAGCAGTGATATAGGGGAAGGGTACAATGAGCAGTTCTTC.

The V call is TRBV20-1, the J call TRBJ2-3, with 7 bases identical to TRBD2. CDR1 and CDR2 (germline): DFQATT, SNEGSKA (reference sequence). Trimming cost V 3 bases and J 2 bases; bases outside gene matches: 8. The CDR3 loop spans 15 amino acids. The CDR3 region has the DNA TGCAGTGCTAGCACGTCTAGCGGCTACACAGATACGCAGTATTTT. Translated: CSASTSSGYTDTQYF.

This clonotype has more than one count but fewer than ten. The rearrangement joins TRBV6-5 to TRBJ2-5; possibly TRBD1 for D (6 bases). The CDR3 is 17 amino acids. Trimming stripped 0 bases from V and 1 base from J, with 15 bases between. Germline loops: CDR1 MNHEY, CDR2 SVGAGI. This chain's CDR3 is CASSYSRDTASQETQYF. Here the CDR3 DNA reads TGTGCCAGCAGTTACTCCCGGGACACTGCTAGCCAAGAGACCCAGTACTTC.

This clonotype was recorded at least ten times. The CDR3 is CSARTGTSLETQYF. CDR3 nucleotide sequence: TGCAGTGCTAGAACCGGGACTAGCCTGGAGACCCAGTACTTC. The chain has TRBV20-1 and TRBJ2-5; 9 bases are shared with TRBD2. Germline V CDR1 and CDR2: DFQATT, SNEGSKA (reference sequence). CDR3 length: 14 amino acids. Losses at the gene ends were 2 bases for V and 5 bases for J; bases not matched to a gene: 6.

The table lists this clonotype with many counts. The chain is built from TRBV7-3 and TRBJ2-5; TRBD2 matches 9 bases. Germline V gene data show CDR1 as SGHTA and CDR2 as FQGTGA. This CDR3 contains 16 residues. Trimming took 2 bases from V and 0 from J; bases not matched to a gene: 4. CDR3 bases: TGTGCCAGCAGCTTAGCCGGGACTAGCAACCAAGAGACCCAGTACTTC. Translation gives CASSLAGTSNQETQYF.

This chain connects TRBV27 to TRBJ2-1; 9 nucleotides match TRBD2. Per the germline V gene, CDR1 is MNHEY and CDR2 is SMNVEV (reference sequence). CDR3 length: 15 amino acids. Losses at the gene ends were 8 bases for V and 9 bases for J; bases not matched to a gene: 14. CDR3 region: CASRMGTSSFSEQFF. In DNA form, the CDR3 reads TGTGCCAGCCGGATGGGGACTAGCTCGTTCAGTGAGCAGTTCTTC.

Many counts were recorded for this clonotype. The chain is built from TRBV4-1 and TRBJ2-7; D call uncertain. Trimming took off 1 base at V and 4 bases at J, with 14 bases between the two ends. From germline, CDR1 is MGHRA and CDR2 YSYEKL. The CDR3 runs to 15 residues. Here the CDR3 reads CASSQGPLTMYEQYF. CDR3 sequence (DNA): TGCGCCAGCAGCCAAGGGCCATTAACAATGTACGAGCAGTACTTC.

This clonotype was observed many times. The CDR3 bases are TGTGCCAGCAGCATACTGGGACCAGGTACGCAGTATTTT. It codes for CASSILGPGTQYF. V gene TRBV7-3 combines with J gene TRBJ2-3; the D call may be TRBD1 or TRBD2 (5 bases each). CDR3 size: 13 residues. Germline values: CDR1 SGHTA, CDR2 FQGTGA. V shed 5 bases and J shed 8 bases, with 14 bases lying between them.

This clonotype was seen many times. This chain uses TRBV11-2 with TRBJ2-7; TRBD2 matches 13 bases. In germline, CDR1 is SGHAT, CDR2 FQNNGV. V lost 1 base to trimming and J lost 3 bases; unmatched junction nucleotides: 0. This CDR3 is 15 amino acids long. As DNA, the CDR3 is TGTGCCAGCAGCTTAGGGACTAGCGGGAGCTACGAGCAGTACGTC. This translates into CASSLGTSGSYEQYV.